A single sample is the source of the 30 T cell receptor beta chains below, sequenced in a study of cytomegalovirus exposure and HLA in healthy donors. In the PCR, 60 Vbeta and 13 Jbeta primers were used. TCRdb's table, derived via immunoSEQ multiplex PCR, lists solely in-frame clones and lacks some. The sample lists roughly 100,000 clones, roughly 13% occurring once. The sequenced sample consisted of PBMCs. Receptors originate from a middle-aged man in good health and CMV-seropositive.

A few counts support this clone. J is TRBJ2-2 and V is TRBV5-1, with 12 bases identical to TRBD1. CDR1 and CDR2 (germline): SGHRS, YFSETQ. V was clipped by 6 bases and J by 6 bases; unmatched bases: 6. This CDR3 spans 15 amino acids. The CDR3 DNA is TGCGCCAGCACCCGGGACAGGGGGCGCCCCGGGGAGCTGTTTTTT. Translation: CASTRDRGRPGELFF.

The genes are TRBV4-3 and TRBJ1-2; 9 nucleotides align to TRBD1. The V gene end was trimmed by 1 base and the J gene end by 6 bases; junction bases not matched to a gene: 6. The CDR3 contains 15 residues. Looked up from germline, CDR1 is LGHNA and CDR2 is YSLEER. Here the CDR3 reads CASSQVTGGVNGYTF. CDR3 coding DNA: TGCGCCAGCAGCCAAGTGACAGGGGGAGTAAATGGCTACACCTTC.

This chain joins TRBV20-1 and TRBJ2-5; D remains ambiguous. Trimming removed 5 bases at V and 0 bases at J, with 4 bases between. Germline CDR1 reads DFQATT; CDR2 reads SNEGSKA (reference sequence). The CDR3 runs 11 residues. CDR3 region: CSAQNQETQYF. As DNA, the CDR3 is TGCAGTGCTCAGAACCAAGAGACCCAGTACTTC.

This clone showed up just a few times. The chain uses TRBV6-5 and TRBJ2-7; no reliable D call. The CDR3 runs 13 residues. The germline V gene has CDR1 MNHEY and CDR2 SVGAGI. Deletions cut 3 bases from V and 4 bases from J, with 10 bases between. The CDR3 coding sequence is TGTGCCAGCAGTTATAGTCCTTGGTACGAGCAGTACTTC. Translation: CASSYSPWYEQYF.

The V and J genes are TRBV28 and TRBJ1-4; 7 bases agree with TRBD1. V lost 2 bases to trimming and J lost 0 bases; unmatched junction nucleotides: 3. The CDR3 extends over 16 amino acids. Germline V gene data show CDR1 as MDHEN and CDR2 as SYDVKM. CDR3 DNA: TGTGCCAGCAGTTTAATAGGGGGCGCAACTAATGAAAAACTGTTTTTT. It specifies CASSLIGGATNEKLFF.

The chain is built from TRBV18 and TRBJ1-2; the match to TRBD1 covers 9 bases. The CDR3 loop spans 13 amino acids. Germline trimming cut 6 bases from V and 8 bases from J; bases unmatched to any gene: 7. The germline V gene has CDR1 KGHSH and CDR2 LQKENI. The DNA for the CDR3 is TGTGCCAGCTCGGCCGGGACAGGGTTAGGCTACACCTTC. The encoded protein is CASSAGTGLGYTF.

This sequence joins TRBV19 and TRBJ2-3; 11 nucleotides line up with TRBD2. This CDR3 comprises 15 residues. The germline V gene has CDR1 LNHDA and CDR2 SQIVND (reference sequence). Germline trimming cut 7 bases from V and 6 bases from J; bases unmatched to any gene: 9. The CDR3 sequence is CASTALAGASDTQYF. The CDR3 region has the DNA TGTGCCAGTACCGCACTAGCGGGAGCCTCTGATACGCAGTATTTT. The full variable domain, its missing parts supplied by reference TRBV19 and TRBJ2-3, is DGGITQSPKYLFRKEGQNVTLSCEQNLNHDAMYWYRQDPGQGLRLIYYSQIVNDFQKGDIAEGYSVSREKKESFPLTVTSAQKNPTAFYLCASTALAGASDTQYFGPGTRLTVL.

Concerning this clone itself: In the same sample, other DNA sequences code for this CDR3. The chain has TRBV2 and TRBJ2-7; 7 bases line up with TRBD1. CDR1 and CDR2 (germline): SNHLY, FYNNEI. The CDR3 contains 14 residues. V trimming: 6 bases; J trimming: 2 bases; junction bases outside the gene matches: 7. CDR3 sequence: CASSPRTGPYEQYF. CDR3 nucleotides: TGTGCCAGCAGCCCTAGGACAGGCCCCTACGAGCAGTACTTC.

The V and J genes are TRBV4-1 and TRBJ2-3, with TRBD1 matching over 11 bases. Germline lookup yields CDR1 MGHRA and CDR2 YSYEKL. This CDR3 region has 20 residues. V lost 0 bases, J lost 2 bases, and 13 bases stayed unmatched. The CDR3 loop reads CASSQDHGQGALIHTDTQYF. In nucleotides, the CDR3 is TGCGCCAGCAGCCAAGATCATGGACAGGGGGCGTTAATACACACAGATACGCAGTATTTT.

This clone was detected a few times. The rearrangement uses TRBV10-3 and TRBJ1-4; D might be TRBD1 (5 bases). V dropped 2 bases and J dropped 3 bases, with 7 bases sitting between them. The CDR3 runs to 14 residues. CDR1 ENHRY and CDR2 SYGVKD come from the germline V gene. CDR3 bases: TGTGCCATCAGTGAGGGGGCGGCTAATGAAAAACTGTTTTTT. It encodes CAISEGAANEKLFF.

The chain recombines TRBV25-1 with TRBJ2-2, with 9 bases fitting TRBD1. Germline assignment: CDR1 MGHDK and CDR2 SYGVNS. The trim removed 0 bases at V and 4 bases at J, leaving 6 bases unmatched. The CDR3 is 17 residues long. The CDR3 here is CASSEYGQGRPTGELFF. CDR3 nucleotide sequence: TGTGCCAGCAGTGAATACGGACAGGGGCGCCCCACCGGGGAGCTGTTTTTT.

The chain recombines TRBV18 with TRBJ1-5; D unclear. The germline CDR1 and CDR2 sequences are KGHSH and LQKENI. Trimming shortened V by 1 base and J by 1 base, and 5 bases separated the two germline ends. The CDR3 length is 14 residues. The CDR3 spells CASSPQESNQPQHF. The CDR3 DNA follows: TGTGCCAGCTCACCACAGGAGAGCAATCAGCCCCAGCATTTT.

This clone has more than one count but fewer than ten. The rearrangement links TRBV6-5 to TRBJ2-1, with D maybe TRBD2 (5 bases). In germline, CDR1 is MNHEY, CDR2 SVGAGI. The CDR3 covers 12 residues. V was cut by 6 bases and J by 10 bases, with 13 bases left in between. This chain's CDR3 is CASRFGLAEQFF. CDR3 DNA sequence: TGTGCCAGCAGATTCGGACTGGCAGAGCAGTTCTTC.

In this sample, this clone turned up a few times. The chain couples TRBV9 to TRBJ2-3, with no clear D. The CDR3 has 15 residues. Germline V lookup: CDR1 SGDLS, CDR2 YYNGEE. V was clipped by 1 base and J by 2 bases, with 11 bases between them. CDR3 sequence reads: CASSVTASPTDTQYF. The DNA of the CDR3 is TGTGCCAGCAGCGTAACAGCATCTCCCACAGATACGCAGTATTTT.

This chain connects TRBV6-6 to TRBJ1-5; D is unresolved. Germline values: CDR1 MNHNY, CDR2 SVGAGI (reference sequence). V was pared by 2 bases and J by 7 bases, with 15 bases between. The CDR3 runs 15 residues. DNA of the CDR3: TGTGCCAGCAGTTACCCTCGGAGACGTCGACAGCCCCAGCATTTT. Translated: CASSYPRRRRQPQHF.

In its sample, this clone was seen a few times. The chain carries TRBV5-6 and TRBJ1-2, with D maybe TRBD1 (5 bases). The CDR3 covers 14 residues. V dropped 0 bases and J dropped 4 bases, with 10 bases sitting between them. The germline CDR1 and CDR2 sequences are SGHDT and YYEEEE. The CDR3 protein is CASSLGGALYGYTF. Written as DNA, the CDR3 is TGTGCCAGCAGCTTGGGGGGCGCGCTCTATGGCTACACCTTC.

This clone showed up just a few times. The chain is built from TRBV6-5 and TRBJ2-1; the D gene is possibly TRBD2 (7 bases). V dropped 2 bases and J dropped 9 bases, with 20 bases sitting between them. Germline V gene data show CDR1 as MNHEY and CDR2 as SVGAGI. CDR3 length: 16 amino acids. The CDR3 loop is CASSYLRGAQRVEQFF. The CDR3 DNA follows: TGTGCCAGCAGTTACCTCCGGGGGGCTCAACGGGTTGAGCAGTTCTTC.

This clone occurred a few times. The chain joins TRBV30 to TRBJ2-1; TRBD1 agrees at 7 bases. The CDR3 totals 16 residues. V lost 1 base to trimming and J lost 2 bases; unmatched junction nucleotides: 8. Germline V gene sequence: CDR1 GTSNPN, CDR2 SVGIG (reference sequence). The CDR3 is CAWSALDRDPYNEQFF. The CDR3 coding sequence is TGTGCCTGGAGTGCTTTAGACAGGGATCCCTACAATGAGCAGTTCTTC.

V usage is TRBV27 and J usage is TRBJ1-2, with 10 bases that match TRBD1. The length of the CDR3 is 16 residues. Germline CDR1 is MNHEY and CDR2 is SMNVEV (reference sequence). V shed 4 bases, J shed 2 bases, and the junction held 7 bases outside the gene matches. The CDR3 sequence: CASSWERTGGNYGYTF. The CDR3, as DNA: TGTGCCAGCAGTTGGGAAAGGACAGGGGGAAACTATGGCTACACCTTC.

The rearrangement links TRBV7-9 to TRBJ1-4; a possible D gene is TRBD1 (5 bases). V gave up 3 bases and J gave up 8 bases, with 16 bases separating them. Germline V gives CDR1 SEHNR, CDR2 FQNEAQ (reference sequence). The CDR3 spans 15 residues. CDR3 nucleotide sequence: TGTGCCAGCAGCTTCCCGGACACCAGACCGGAAAAACTGTTTTTT. Translating gives CASSFPDTRPEKLFF.

The sample holds a few counts of this clone. The chain is built from TRBV6-1 and TRBJ1-1; 7 positions agree with TRBD1. The ends lost 6 bases at V and 5 bases at J; junction bases unmatched: 6. The CDR3 runs 13 residues. CDR1 MNHNS and CDR2 SASEGT come from the germline V gene. CDR3 nucleotide sequence: TGTGCCAGCAGGAGACAGGGAGAGACTGAAGCTTTCTTT. Protein sequence: CASRRQGETEAFF.

The chain has TRBV7-2 and TRBJ2-1; D is perhaps TRBD2 (5 bases). Per the germline V gene, CDR1 is SGHTA and CDR2 is FQGNSA. Trimming stripped 4 bases from V and 6 bases from J, with 22 bases between. The CDR3 loop spans 17 amino acids. This chain's CDR3 is CASSSKGNPAGSNEQFF. CDR3 DNA sequence: TGTGCCAGCAGCTCCAAAGGAAATCCGGCTGGGAGCAATGAGCAGTTCTTC.

The V gene is TRBV6-6, the J gene TRBJ2-5; 8 bases match TRBD2. The CDR3 consists of 15 residues. The V gene's germline CDR1 is MNHNY and CDR2 SVGAGI (reference sequence). V lost 4 bases, J lost 5 bases, and 9 bases stayed unmatched. CDR3: CASSFLAGGGETQYF. The DNA for the CDR3 is TGTGCCAGCAGTTTTCTCGCGGGAGGAGGGGAGACCCAGTACTTC.

This clone was observed a handful of times. The chain carries TRBV12-5 and TRBJ2-5, with D tentatively TRBD1 (6 bases). Trimming cost V 8 bases and J 6 bases, with 16 bases left between them. This CDR3 is 13 amino acids long. Looked up from germline, CDR1 is LGHNT and CDR2 is FRNRAP. The CDR3 bases are TGTGCTAGTCGCCATATGACAGGACAGACCCAGTACTTC. Translation: CASRHMTGQTQYF.

This clone has more than one count but fewer than ten. This chain uses TRBV18 with TRBJ1-2; no clear D gene. Germline assignment: CDR1 KGHSH and CDR2 LQKENI. The V and J ends lost 2 bases and 2 bases respectively, with 15 bases between them. The CDR3 has 16 amino acids. CDR3 DNA: TGTGCCAGCTCACCATCAGGTGGCAGGTCAAACTATGGCTACACCTTC. Its protein product is CASSPSGGRSNYGYTF. Using reference TRBV18 and TRBJ1-2 for the parts outside the CDR3, the full variable domain is NAGVMQNPRHLVRRRGQEARLRCSPMKGHSHVYWYRQLPEEGLKFMVYLQKENIIDESGMPKERFSAEFPKEGPSILRIQQVVRGDSAAYFCASSPSGGRSNYGYTFGSGTRLTVV.

This clone was counted between two and nine times. The chain links TRBV19 to TRBJ1-2; perhaps TRBD1 as D (6 bases). Trimming removed 8 bases at V and 3 bases at J, with 19 bases between. The CDR3 extends over 15 amino acids. Germline-derived CDR1 and CDR2 are LNHDA and SQIVND (reference sequence). CDR3 region: CASSPTGHKDYGYTF. The CDR3 DNA sequence: TGTGCCAGTTCTCCGACAGGTCACAAGGACTATGGCTACACCTTC.

The chain employs TRBV19 and TRBJ2-5; TRBD2 might be the D (5 bases). This CDR3 has 12 residues. Germline loops: CDR1 LNHDA, CDR2 SQIVND (reference sequence). With 4 bases removed from V and 4 bases from J, the gap between germline ends came to 7 bases. CDR3 DNA: TGTGCCAGTAGTACCCGGGGAGAGACCCAGTACTTC. This sequence encodes CASSTRGETQYF.

This clone has a handful of counts. The chain combines TRBV7-3 with TRBJ2-7; 8 positions match TRBD2. CDR1 and CDR2 (germline): SGHTA, FQGTGA. Trimming took 5 bases from V and 2 from J; bases not matched to a gene: 8. This CDR3 spans 15 amino acids. CDR3 nucleotide sequence: TGTGCCAGCAGCCCTTCAGCGGGAGAGGCCTACGAGCAGTACTTC. Its translation: CASSPSAGEAYEQYF.

The chain has TRBV13 and TRBJ2-1, with 7 bases matching TRBD1. Germline V CDR1 and CDR2: PRHDT, FYEKMQ (reference sequence). The ends lost 4 bases at V and 2 bases at J; junction bases unmatched: 5. This CDR3 has 15 residues. The CDR3 here is CASSSDRVTYNEQFF. CDR3 DNA sequence: TGTGCCAGCAGCTCCGACAGGGTCACCTACAATGAGCAGTTCTTC.

The rearrangement links TRBV10-1 to TRBJ1-4, with D unresolved. CDR3 length: 14 amino acids. Trimming cost V 4 bases and J 0 bases, with 6 bases left between them. Germline CDR1 is WNHNN and CDR2 is SYGVQD (reference sequence). The CDR3 loop reads CASSGGSTNEKLFF. In DNA, the CDR3 is TGCGCCAGCAGTGGAGGCTCAACTAATGAAAAACTGTTTTTT.